What follows are 23 T cell receptor beta chains derived from one specimen sequenced in a study of blood T cells in healthy people across ages. A second PCR of about 7 to 11 cycles used a sample-barcoded 5' primer and a J-beta primer mix. TCRdb used MiXCR to reprocess the 5' RACE reads, holding one entry per CDR3 protein. The table lists about 760,000 distinct CDR3 sequences, 25% of them singletons. This sample was shared with a second study, whose subject was T cells of mothers and their children.

The sample comprised blood. The receptors were gathered from a boy under 18 in good health.

The chain carries TRBV9 and TRBJ1-2, with 7 positions matching TRBD1. Germline V gene lookup returns CDR1 SGDLS and CDR2 YYNGEE. The length of the CDR3 is 19 residues. V dropped 4 bases and J dropped 1; count of bases not matched to a gene: 19. The chain's CDR3 is CASSFGQVGIGDFNYGYTF. In nucleotides, the CDR3 is TGTGCCAGCAGCTTCGGACAGGTCGGGATCGGGGATTTTAACTATGGCTACACCTTC.

This sequence joins TRBV29-1 and TRBJ2-7; D uncertain. The CDR3 has 12 residues. Germline V gene data show CDR1 as SQVTM and CDR2 as ANQGSEA. Trimming took off 6 bases at V and 2 bases at J, with 11 bases between the two ends. This CDR3 reads CSVIQPPYEQYF. CDR3 nucleotides: TGCAGCGTAATCCAACCCCCCTACGAGCAGTACTTC.

This clonotype showed up just a few times. This sequence joins TRBV7-6 and TRBJ1-2; D may be TRBD1 (5 bases). V was trimmed by 1 base and J by 5 bases, leaving 17 bases between them. The CDR3 length is 16 residues. Germline-derived CDR1 and CDR2 are SGHVS and FNYEAQ. This CDR3 is CASSLVAQGSAYGYTF. In DNA, the CDR3 is TGTGCCAGCAGCTTAGTCGCGCAGGGAAGTGCATATGGCTACACCTTC.

The sample holds one count of this clonotype. J is TRBJ1-2 and V is TRBV20-1; TRBD1 might be the D (5 bases). From germline, CDR1 is DFQATT and CDR2 SNEGSKA (reference sequence). The CDR3 has 15 residues. The CDR3 sequence: CAGRDFLTRNYGYTF. CDR3 DNA sequence: TGCGCTGGGCGGGACTTCCTAACGAGGAACTATGGCTACACCTTC.

V gene TRBV7-6 combines with J gene TRBJ2-2; maybe TRBD2 (5 bases). This CDR3 contains 14 residues. Germline assignment: CDR1 SGHVS and CDR2 FNYEAQ. Trimming shortened V by 7 bases and J by 4 bases, and 13 bases separated the two germline ends. The CDR3 loop reads CASTWAAATGELFF. CDR3 bases: TGTGCCAGCACCTGGGCAGCGGCCACCGGGGAGCTGTTTTTT.

Turning to this clonotype: This may be a read error, as it is one base from a much larger clone. The chain recombines TRBV4-1 with TRBJ2-5, with D possibly matching TRBD2 (6 bases). Germline-derived CDR1 and CDR2 are MGHRA and YSYEKL. The CDR3 length is 15 residues. The CDR3 DNA reads as TGCACCAGCAGCCAGGAGGAGGCAGGGAGGGAGACCCAGTACTTC. Its translation: CTSSQEEAGRETQYF.

V and J are TRBV13 and TRBJ2-2, with 12 positions matching TRBD2. The trim removed 2 bases at V and 0 bases at J, leaving 10 bases unmatched. The V gene's germline CDR1 is PRHDT and CDR2 FYEKMQ (reference sequence). This CDR3 contains 20 residues. The CDR3 reads CASSLTRLAGDPSNTGELFF. The CDR3 coding sequence is TGTGCCAGCAGCTTAACGAGACTAGCGGGAGACCCGTCGAACACCGGGGAGCTGTTTTTT.

This clonotype was seen only a few times. The rearrangement links TRBV12-3 or TRBV12-4 to TRBJ2-5, with D maybe TRBD2 (6 bases). The J call may not be correct, given that the DNA end is closer to TRBJ2-1. The CDR3 is 15 residues long. CDR3 in amino acids: CASSGATIRGNEQFF. CDR3 sequence (DNA): TGTGCCAGCAGTGGGGCTACTATACGGGGGAATGAGCAGTTCTTC.

This clonotype was observed a handful of times. The chain carries TRBV11-2 and TRBJ2-5, with D possibly matching TRBD2 (6 bases). Trimming cost V 4 bases and J 1 base, with 16 bases left between them. The CDR3 is made up of 16 amino acids. Germline values: CDR1 SGHAT, CDR2 FQNNGV. The CDR3 region is CASSWTAGSLQETQYF. The CDR3 DNA sequence: TGTGCCAGCAGCTGGACGGCGGGGAGTCTCCAAGAGACCCAGTACTTC. The full variable domain, with the rest looked up from reference TRBV11-2 and TRBJ2-5, is EAGVAQSPRYKIIEKRQSVAFWCNPISGHATLYWYQQILGQGPKLLIQFQNNGVVDDSQLPKDRFSAERLKGVDSTLKIQPAKLEDSAVYLCASSWTAGSLQETQYFGPGTRLLVL.

A few counts support this clonotype. The gene calls are TRBV25-1 and TRBJ2-4, with TRBD2 matching over 8 bases. The V segment lost 7 bases and the J segment 7 bases; nucleotides outside the gene matches: 9. CDR3 length: 14 amino acids. CDR1 and CDR2 from the germline V gene are MGHDK and SYGVNS. The CDR3 protein is CASIPGGAKNIQYF. CDR3 nucleotides: TGTGCCAGCATCCCGGGAGGGGCAAAGAACATTCAGTACTTC.

This clonotype was seen once. The chain employs TRBV20-1 and TRBJ1-2, with 9 bases matching TRBD1. The CDR3 extends over 15 amino acids. The germline CDR1 and CDR2 sequences are DFQATT and SNEGSKA (reference sequence). Losses at the gene ends were 1 base for V and 8 bases for J; bases not matched to a gene: 11. CDR3 sequence: CSARGSPGQGWGYTF. The CDR3 nucleotides read TGCAGTGCTAGAGGGTCACCGGGACAGGGATGGGGCTACACCTTC.

At least ten counts were recorded for this clonotype. CDR3: CASSSTGTGEETQYF. The CDR3, as DNA: TGTGCCAGCAGCTCTACCGGGACAGGGGAAGAGACCCAGTACTTC. The chain joins TRBV7-9 to TRBJ2-5, with TRBD1 identical over 10 bases. J was trimmed by 3 bases and V by 4 bases; bases with no gene match: 5. The CDR3 runs to 15 residues. Germline CDR1 is SEHNR and CDR2 is FQNEAQ (reference sequence).

The V gene is TRBV9, the J gene TRBJ1-6, with D unclear. The CDR3 is 18 amino acids. Germline assignment: CDR1 SGDLS and CDR2 YYNGEE. The ends were cut back, 1 base at V and 7 bases at J, with 21 bases in the middle. The CDR3: CASSVYGVERAANSPLHF. The CDR3 DNA is TGTGCCAGCAGCGTATACGGGGTGGAGAGGGCAGCAAATTCACCCCTCCACTTT. Supplemented by reference TRBV9 and TRBJ1-6, the full variable domain reads DSGVTQTPKHLITATGQRVTLRCSPRSGDLSVYWYQQSLDQGLQFLIQYYNGEERAKGNILERFSAQQFPDLHSELNLSSLELGDSALYFCASSVYGVERAANSPLHFGNGTRLTVT.

Only a few counts were recorded for this clonotype. The V gene is TRBV29-1, the J gene TRBJ2-5, with TRBD2 matching over 11 bases. Germline CDR1 reads SQVTM; CDR2 reads ANQGSEA. The CDR3 extends over 16 amino acids. The V gene end was trimmed by 0 bases and the J gene end by 4 bases; junction bases not matched to a gene: 7. The CDR3 spells CSVEEGTSGSRETQYF. The CDR3 DNA is TGCAGCGTTGAAGAAGGCACTAGCGGGAGTCGAGAGACCCAGTACTTC.

V gene TRBV4-1 combines with J gene TRBJ2-3, with TRBD1 as a possible D gene (5 bases). V lost 2 bases to trimming and J lost 6 bases, with 12 bases between them. Germline V gene lookup returns CDR1 MGHRA and CDR2 YSYEKL. The CDR3 has 14 residues. DNA for the CDR3: TGCGCCAGCAGCCAAACAGGTGTGACGGATACGCAGTATTTT. Protein product: CASSQTGVTDTQYF.

The chain carries TRBV28 and TRBJ2-7; 7 bases are a match to TRBD1. The CDR3 loop spans 16 amino acids. Losses at the gene ends were 7 bases for V and 2 bases for J; bases not matched to a gene: 14. Germline V gene data show CDR1 as MDHEN and CDR2 as SYDVKM. The CDR3 here is CASNVLTGASPYEQYF. The CDR3 nucleotides are TGTGCCAGCAATGTACTAACAGGGGCCTCCCCCTACGAGCAGTACTTC. Looking up the rest from reference TRBV28 and TRBJ2-7 gives the full variable domain: DVKVTQSSRYLVKRTGEKVFLECVQDMDHENMFWYRQDPGLGLRLIYFSYDVKMKEKGDIPEGYSVSREKKERFSLILESASTNQTSMYLCASNVLTGASPYEQYFGPGTRLTVT.

This clonotype showed up just a few times. The chain uses TRBV4-3 and TRBJ2-2, with D perhaps TRBD1 (6 bases). With 0 bases removed from V and 9 bases from J, the gap between germline ends came to 11 bases. Germline V CDR1 and CDR2: LGHNA, YSLEER. CDR3 length: 14 residues. Here the CDR3 DNA reads TGCGCCAGCAGCCAAGAACAGGGAAACCGGGAGCTGTTTTTT. It encodes CASSQEQGNRELFF.

This clonotype appeared a few times. This sequence joins TRBV27 and TRBJ1-3; D is uncertain. V lost 6 bases, J lost 1 base, and 13 bases lay in between. Germline CDR1 is MNHEY and CDR2 is SMNVEV (reference sequence). The CDR3 is made up of 15 amino acids. The CDR3 protein is CASRGNGVSGNTIYF. For the CDR3, the DNA is TGTGCCAGCAGGGGGAACGGGGTTTCTGGAAACACCATATATTTT.

The CDR3 DNA sequence: TGCGCCAGCAGCTTCAGACTAGCGGGAGGGCCGTTCGGGGAGACCCAGTACTTC. Protein product: CASSFRLAGGPFGETQYF. The chain carries TRBV5-1 and TRBJ2-5, with TRBD2 identical over 14 bases. From germline, CDR1 is SGHRS and CDR2 YFSETQ. This CDR3 comprises 18 residues. V lost 2 bases, J lost 5 bases, and 11 bases stayed unmatched.

This clonotype was detected a few times. J is TRBJ2-5 and V is TRBV25-1; D is unclear. CDR1 and CDR2 from the germline V gene are MGHDK and SYGVNS. Trimming pared 2 bases from V and 1 base from J, leaving 14 bases between. This CDR3 is 16 amino acids long. CDR3 in amino acids: CASSEKQTRPQETQYF. The CDR3 DNA follows: TGTGCCAGCAGTGAAAAACAAACAAGGCCCCAAGAGACCCAGTACTTC.

This clonotype has only a few counts. V is TRBV29-1 and J is TRBJ2-3; D is uncertain. The V and J ends lost 1 base and 3 bases respectively, with 11 bases between them. The CDR3 has 14 residues. The germline V gene encodes CDR1 SQVTM and CDR2 ANQGSEA. CDR3 residues: CSVEAVPGTDTQYF. For the CDR3, the DNA is TGCAGCGTTGAAGCAGTACCAGGAACAGATACGCAGTATTTT.

This clonotype has just a few counts. The rearrangement links TRBV29-1 to TRBJ2-5; D is unresolved. With 4 bases removed from V and 4 bases from J, the gap between germline ends came to 7 bases. Germline assignment: CDR1 SQVTM and CDR2 ANQGSEA. The CDR3 loop spans 11 amino acids. Here the CDR3 reads CSVAPPETQYF. The CDR3 bases are TGCAGCGTTGCGCCCCCAGAGACCCAGTACTTC.

This clonotype appeared a few times. CDR3 in amino acids: CASGNLNEQFF. DNA for the CDR3: TGTGCCAGCGGAAACTTGAATGAGCAGTTCTTC. The V gene is TRBV7-9, the J gene TRBJ2-5; D not certain. The J call may be incorrect, as the DNA end agrees better with TRBJ2-1. CDR3 length: 11 residues. Per germline, CDR1 SEHNR and CDR2 FQNEAQ (reference sequence).